This T cell receptor beta chain derives from a study of blood T cell repertoires in COVID-19. The wider study: Acute and convalescent COVID-19 specimens originated in the United States, Italy and Spain.

Methods used by the authors: It was from reference gene primer amplification that nucleated cell counts were estimated. Here immunoSEQ multiplex PCR was the method, and the copy in TCRdb shows in-frame clones only, minus some. From that table come the V and J calls and clone size; the DNA was used to work out D and trimming. Here the sample spans 150,000 to 200,000 clones, about 86% being singletons. This clonotype was obtained from a man aged 55 to 69 with acute or convalescent COVID-19. What was sequenced was peripheral blood.

The CDR3 region is CASSLTGHTREPYEQYF. CDR3 nucleotide sequence: TGTGCCAGCAGCTTAACGGGCCACACGAGAGAACCCTACGAGCAGTACTTC. This sequence joins TRBV7-3 and TRBJ2-7; D unresolved. Germline V gene lookup returns CDR1 SGHTA and CDR2 FQGTGA. The CDR3 sequence is 17 residues long. V lost 0 bases and J 2 bases, leaving 17 bases between the germline ends.